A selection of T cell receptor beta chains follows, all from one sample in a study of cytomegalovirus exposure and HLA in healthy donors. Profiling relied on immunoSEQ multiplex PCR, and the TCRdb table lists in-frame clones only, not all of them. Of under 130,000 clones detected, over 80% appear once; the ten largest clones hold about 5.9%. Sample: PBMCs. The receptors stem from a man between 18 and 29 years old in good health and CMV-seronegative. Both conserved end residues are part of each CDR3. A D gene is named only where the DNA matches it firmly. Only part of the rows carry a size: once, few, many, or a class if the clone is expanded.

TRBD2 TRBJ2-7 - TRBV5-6 TGTGCCAGCAGCTCTGCGGGGGGGCTAAACGAGCAGTACTTC CASSSAGGLNEQYF
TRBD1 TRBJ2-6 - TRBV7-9 TGTGCCAGCAGCACGCTGACAGGGGGCAAAGGGGCCAACGTCCTGACTTTC CASSTLTGGKGANVLTF
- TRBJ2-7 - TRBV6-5 TGTGCCAGCAGTTACTCTAGGAGCTACGAGCAGTACTTC CASSYSRSYEQYF
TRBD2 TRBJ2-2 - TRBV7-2 TGTGCCAGCAGCGGAGCGACTACGACTAGCGGGAGAGCCGGGGAGCTGTTTTTT CASSGATTTSGRAGELFF
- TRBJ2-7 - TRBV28 TGTGCCAGCAGTGCGACCGACTTATACGAGCAGTACTTC CASSATDLYEQYF
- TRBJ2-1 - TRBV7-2 TGTGCCAGCAGTCGACAGTTAGGGGCCTTGAATGAGCAGTTCTTC CASSRQLGALNEQFF
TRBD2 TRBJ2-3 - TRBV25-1 TGTGCCAGCAGTGTCGGCGGGAGCGGCACAGATACGCAGTATTTT CASSVGGSGTDTQYF
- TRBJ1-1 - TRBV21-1 TGTGCCAGCAGCAAACGGTGGTACGGGAAGAGGATGAACACTGAAGCTTTCTTT CASSKRWYGKRMNTEAFF
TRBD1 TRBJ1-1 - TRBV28 TGTGCCAGCACCCCACGGAGGGGGCTGAACACTGAAGCTTTCTTT CASTPRRGLNTEAFF
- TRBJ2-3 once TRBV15 TGTGCCACGATGACAGGTTCTAGCACAGATACGCAGTATTTT CATMTGSSTDTQYF
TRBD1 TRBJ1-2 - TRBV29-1 TGCAGCGCTTGGACAGGGAGTACTGGCTACACCTTC CSAWTGSTGYTF
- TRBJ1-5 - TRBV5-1 TGCGCCAGCAGCTTGCAGGGCTCTAGCAATCAGCCCCAGCATTTT CASSLQGSSNQPQHF
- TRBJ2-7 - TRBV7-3 TGTGCCAGCAGCTTAGGTCAGGGAACCCACGAGCAGTACTTC CASSLGQGTHEQYF
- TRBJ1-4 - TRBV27 TGTGCCAGCAGTAGCAGGGATTATAATGAAAAACTGTTTTTT CASSSRDYNEKLFF
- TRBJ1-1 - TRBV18 TGTGCCAGCTCACCATGGGAGGGTGAAGCTTTCTTT CASSPWEGEAFF
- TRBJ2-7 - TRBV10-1 TGCGCCAGCAGTGAGTCAGGGGCTATGAGCTCCTACGAGCAGTACTTC CASSESGAMSSYEQYF
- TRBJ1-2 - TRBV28 TGTGCCAGCAGGCATACAGGACACTATGGCTACACCTTC CASRHTGHYGYTF
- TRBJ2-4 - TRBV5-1 TGCGCCAGCAGCTTAGGGGAGGTTTTTCATGGCGTAAACATTCAGTACTTC CASSLGEVFHGVNIQYF